Included here is one TCR beta chain sequence, with context. This table comes from immunoSEQ multiplex PCR, and its TCRdb copy is limited to in-frame clones, with some not included. The sample lists 200,000 or so clones; 84% were seen once. Researchers sorted participants into cohorts using their self-reported clinical history. The study counted Cohort 3 donors as recovered given two negative PCRs, clearance, or symptom resolution. J was trimmed by 6 bases and V by 4 bases; bases with no gene match: 14. This CDR3 contains 16 residues. Germline lookup yields CDR1 SGHRS and CDR2 YFSETQ. These data come from a study of blood T cell repertoires in COVID-19.

The chain couples TRBV5-1 to TRBJ1-2, with 8 positions matching TRBD1. The sample comprised PBMCs or T cells enriched from blood (not recorded which). This receptor was identified in a man in his fifties or sixties who had recovered from COVID-19. CDR3 coding DNA: TGCGCCAGCAGCGGGTGGACAGGGCGGTCCTCTAATGGCTACACCTTC. Translated: CASSGWTGRSSNGYTF.